This T cell receptor (beta chain) comes out of a study of cytotoxic CD8 clonotypes in ibrutinib-treated CLL. Study as a whole: Following a median around twelve months of treatment, with a range of 6 to 36, response samples were taken. Study-wide points: Clonality was higher at baseline than in age-matched healthy donors and tracked circulating CD8+ T-cell counts. Clonality rose at ibrutinib response and fell back toward baseline at progression.

With respect to this clone: The antigen remains unidentified.

Profiling relied on immunoSEQ multiplex PCR, and the TCRdb table lists in-frame clones only, not all of them. The sample includes about 130,000 clones, 70% to 90% of them seen just once. CDR1 and CDR2 from the germline V gene are SGHTA and FQGNSA. Trimming left V 4 bases short and J 9 bases short, with 10 bases between. The CDR3 totals 12 residues. Sequencing was performed on PBMCs, taken after 24 months of ibrutinib treatment. The genes are TRBV7-2 and TRBJ2-1; D is undetermined. This clonotype was sampled from a human donor with chronic lymphocytic leukemia. The CDR3 region has the DNA TGTGCCAGCAGCTCAACACGACGTGAGCAGTTCTTC. Protein product: CASSSTRREQFF. The complete variable domain, with remaining parts taken from reference TRBV7-2 and TRBJ2-1, reads GAGVSQSPSNKVTEKGKDVELRCDPISGHTALYWYRQSLGQGLEFLIYFQGNSAPDKSGLPSDRFSAERTGGSVSTLTIQRTQQEDSAVYLCASSSTRREQFFGPGTRLTVL.